This T cell receptor beta chain was captured in a study of T cell responses to AZD1222 COVID-19 vaccine. Sequencing used immunoSEQ multiplex PCR; TCRdb keeps in-frame clones, though not all of them. The table has around 100,000 clones, around 81% seen once; the top ten hold 9.4%. The CDR3 sequence is 12 residues long. V lost 7 bases, J lost 4 bases, and 4 bases stayed unmatched. Germline CDR1 and CDR2: SNHLY and FYNNEI. The material sequenced was peripheral blood, taken on day 0 of AZD1222 vaccination. This sequence was found in an adult in good health. The chain couples TRBV2 to TRBJ2-7; 7 bases agree with TRBD1. The CDR3 sequence: CASMGDSYEQYF. The CDR3, as DNA: TGTGCCAGCATGGGGGACAGTTACGAGCAGTACTTC.